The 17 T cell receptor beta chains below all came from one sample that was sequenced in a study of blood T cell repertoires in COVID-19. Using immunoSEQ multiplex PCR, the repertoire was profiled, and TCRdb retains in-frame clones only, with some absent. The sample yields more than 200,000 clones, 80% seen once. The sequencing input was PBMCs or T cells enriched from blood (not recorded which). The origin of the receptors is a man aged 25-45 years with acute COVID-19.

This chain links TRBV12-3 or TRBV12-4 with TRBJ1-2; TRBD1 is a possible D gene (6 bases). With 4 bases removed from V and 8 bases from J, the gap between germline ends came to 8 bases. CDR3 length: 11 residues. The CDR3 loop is CASSYGQGYTF. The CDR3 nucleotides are TGTGCCAGCAGTTACGGACAGGGCTACACCTTC.

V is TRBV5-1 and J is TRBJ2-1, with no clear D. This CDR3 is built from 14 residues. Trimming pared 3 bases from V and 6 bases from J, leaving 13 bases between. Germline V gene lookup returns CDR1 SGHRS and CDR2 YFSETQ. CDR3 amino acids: CASSYGSISNEQFF. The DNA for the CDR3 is TGCGCCAGCAGCTATGGCTCAATTTCCAATGAGCAGTTCTTC.

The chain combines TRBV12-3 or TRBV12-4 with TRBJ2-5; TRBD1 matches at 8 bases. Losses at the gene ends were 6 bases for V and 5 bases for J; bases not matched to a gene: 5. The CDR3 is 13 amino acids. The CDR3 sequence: CASRWTGRETQYF. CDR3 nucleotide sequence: TGTGCCAGCAGATGGACAGGGAGGGAGACCCAGTACTTC.

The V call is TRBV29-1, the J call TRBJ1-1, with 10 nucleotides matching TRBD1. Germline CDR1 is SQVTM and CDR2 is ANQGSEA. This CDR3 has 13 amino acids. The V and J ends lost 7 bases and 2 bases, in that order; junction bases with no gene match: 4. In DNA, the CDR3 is TGCAGCGGAAGACAGGGGGCCAACACTGAAGCTTTCTTT. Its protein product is CSGRQGANTEAFF.

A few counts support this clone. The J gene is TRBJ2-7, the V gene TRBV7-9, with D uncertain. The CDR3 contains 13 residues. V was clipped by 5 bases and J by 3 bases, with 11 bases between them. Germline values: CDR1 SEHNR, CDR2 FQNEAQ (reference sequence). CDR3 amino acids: CASSPVRVYEQYF. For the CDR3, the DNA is TGTGCCAGCAGCCCGGTTAGAGTCTACGAGCAGTACTTC.

Here the CDR3 reads CASRPDWNTEAFF. Here the CDR3 DNA reads TGTGCCAGCAGACCAGACTGGAACACTGAAGCTTTCTTT. The rearrangement uses TRBV6-5 and TRBJ1-1; D remains unclear. The CDR3 has 13 amino acids. Trimming took 6 bases from V and 1 from J, leaving 9 bases between them. Germline CDR1 and CDR2: MNHEY and SVGAGI.

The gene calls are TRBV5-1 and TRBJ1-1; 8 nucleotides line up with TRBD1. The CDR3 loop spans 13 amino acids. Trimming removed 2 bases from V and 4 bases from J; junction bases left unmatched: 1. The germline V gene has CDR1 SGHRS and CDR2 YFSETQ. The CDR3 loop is CASSFTGGTEAFF. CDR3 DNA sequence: TGCGCCAGCAGCTTTACAGGGGGCACTGAAGCTTTCTTT.

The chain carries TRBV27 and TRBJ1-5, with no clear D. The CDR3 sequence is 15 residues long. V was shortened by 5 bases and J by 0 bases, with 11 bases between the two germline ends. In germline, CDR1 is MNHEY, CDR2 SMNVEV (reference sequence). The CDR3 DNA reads TGTGCCAGCAGTACATCCGGGTATAGCAATCAGCCCCAGCATTTT. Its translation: CASSTSGYSNQPQHF.

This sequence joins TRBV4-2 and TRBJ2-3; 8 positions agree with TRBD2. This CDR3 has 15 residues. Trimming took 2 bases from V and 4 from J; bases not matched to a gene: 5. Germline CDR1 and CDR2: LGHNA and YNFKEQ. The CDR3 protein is CASSQRAGESDTQYF. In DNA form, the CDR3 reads TGTGCCAGCAGCCAAAGAGCGGGGGAGTCAGATACGCAGTATTTT.

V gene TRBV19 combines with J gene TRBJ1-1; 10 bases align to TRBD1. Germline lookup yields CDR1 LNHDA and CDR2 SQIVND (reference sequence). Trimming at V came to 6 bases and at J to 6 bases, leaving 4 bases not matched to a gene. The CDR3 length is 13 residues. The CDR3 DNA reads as TGTGCCAGTAGGGACAGGGGGTCGTCTGAAGCTTTCTTT. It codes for CASRDRGSSEAFF.

The chain's CDR3 is CASSPSGGSTETYNEQFF. The CDR3 coding sequence is TGTGCCAGCTCACCCTCGGGAGGGTCCACCGAAACCTACAATGAGCAGTTCTTC. V gene TRBV18 combines with J gene TRBJ2-1, with 8 bases matching TRBD2. The V gene's germline CDR1 is KGHSH and CDR2 LQKENI. The trim removed 3 bases at V and 2 bases at J, leaving 12 bases unmatched. The CDR3 runs to 18 residues.

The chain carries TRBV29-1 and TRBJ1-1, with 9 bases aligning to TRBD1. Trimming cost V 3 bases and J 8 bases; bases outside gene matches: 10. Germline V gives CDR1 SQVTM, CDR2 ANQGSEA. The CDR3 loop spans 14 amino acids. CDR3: CSVENPTGGREAFF. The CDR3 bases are TGCAGCGTTGAGAACCCGACAGGGGGTAGGGAAGCTTTCTTT.

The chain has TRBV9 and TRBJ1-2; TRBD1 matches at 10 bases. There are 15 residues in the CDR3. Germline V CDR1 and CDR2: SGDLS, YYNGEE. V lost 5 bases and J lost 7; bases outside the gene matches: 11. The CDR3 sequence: CASSDRDRGSGGYTF. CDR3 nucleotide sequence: TGTGCCAGCAGTGATCGGGACAGGGGTTCTGGTGGCTACACCTTC.

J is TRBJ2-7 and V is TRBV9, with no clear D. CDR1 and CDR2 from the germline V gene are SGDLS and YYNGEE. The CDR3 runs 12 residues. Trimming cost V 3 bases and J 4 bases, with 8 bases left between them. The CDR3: CASSAGFYEQYF. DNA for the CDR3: TGTGCCAGCAGCGCAGGATTTTACGAGCAGTACTTC.

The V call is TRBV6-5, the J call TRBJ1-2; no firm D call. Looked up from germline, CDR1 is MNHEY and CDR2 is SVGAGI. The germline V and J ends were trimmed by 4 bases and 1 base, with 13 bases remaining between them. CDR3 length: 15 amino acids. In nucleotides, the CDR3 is TGTGCCAGCAGTTCGATGCGTAAGAGTAACTATGGCTACACCTTC. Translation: CASSSMRKSNYGYTF.

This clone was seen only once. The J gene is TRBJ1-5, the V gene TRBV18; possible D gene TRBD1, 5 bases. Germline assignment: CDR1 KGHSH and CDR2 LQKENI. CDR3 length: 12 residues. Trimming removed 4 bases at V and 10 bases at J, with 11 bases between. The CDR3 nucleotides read TGTGCCAGCTCACAGGACACCGTTCCCCAGCATTTT. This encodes CASSQDTVPQHF. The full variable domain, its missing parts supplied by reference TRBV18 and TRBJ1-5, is NAGVMQNPRHLVRRRGQEARLRCSPMKGHSHVYWYRQLPEEGLKFMVYLQKENIIDESGMPKERFSAEFPKEGPSILRIQQVVRGDSAAYFCASSQDTVPQHFGDGTRLSIL.

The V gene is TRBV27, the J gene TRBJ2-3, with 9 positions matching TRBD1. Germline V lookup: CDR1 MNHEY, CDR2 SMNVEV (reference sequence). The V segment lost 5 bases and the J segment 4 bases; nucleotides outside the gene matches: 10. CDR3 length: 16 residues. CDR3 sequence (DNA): TGTGCCAGCAGTCGACAGGGGGTCTCGGGACCAGATACGCAGTATTTT. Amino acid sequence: CASSRQGVSGPDTQYF.